A single sample is the source of the 18 T cell receptor beta chains below, sequenced in a study of cytomegalovirus exposure and HLA in healthy donors. It was with 60 Vbeta and 13 Jbeta primers that the PCR ran. Sequenced by immunoSEQ multiplex PCR; TCRdb stores in-frame clones only, minus some. The sample includes 250,000 to 300,000 clones, roughly 86% of them seen just once. Sequencing used PBMCs. Receptors were obtained from a woman between 35 and 50 years old in good health and CMV-seropositive.

This clone showed up just once. The genes are TRBV2 and TRBJ2-5; 10 positions match TRBD1. The J call may be mistaken, given a closer DNA end match to TRBJ2-7. CDR3 length: 14 amino acids. CDR1 is SNHLY, CDR2 FYNNEI, per germline. CDR3 in DNA: TGTGCCAGCAGGCTCGACAGGGGGCTTCACGAGCAGTACTTC. Translation gives CASRLDRGLHEQYF.

The chain employs TRBV6-6 and TRBJ2-7; 9 positions agree with TRBD1. CDR1 and CDR2 from the germline V gene are MNHNY and SVGAGI (reference sequence). The junction had 6 bases not matched to a gene; V was cut back by 0 bases and J by 3 bases. The CDR3 contains 16 residues. The CDR3 region is CASSYSSPGQGYEQYF. Here the CDR3 DNA reads TGTGCCAGCAGTTACTCCTCTCCGGGACAGGGCTACGAGCAGTACTTC.

The V and J genes are TRBV5-6 and TRBJ2-4, with a weak D call TRBD1 (5 bases). Trimming removed 4 bases from V and 1 base from J, with 15 bases in between. The length of the CDR3 is 16 residues. CDR1 is SGHDT and CDR2 is YYEEEE in the germline V gene. The CDR3 loop reads CASSLSRVLAKNIQYF. The CDR3, as DNA: TGTGCCAGCAGCCTCTCCAGGGTTCTGGCCAAAAACATTCAGTACTTC.

The V gene is TRBV30, the J gene TRBJ2-2, with 8 bases identical to TRBD2. Germline V lookup: CDR1 GTSNPN, CDR2 SVGIG (reference sequence). The CDR3 loop spans 15 amino acids. V was clipped by 0 bases and J by 0 bases; unmatched bases: 0. The CDR3 loop is CAWSVGLANTGELFF. The CDR3 nucleotides are TGTGCCTGGAGTGTGGGACTAGCGAACACCGGGGAGCTGTTTTTT.

CDR3: CASSYTQKTERSEAFF. CDR3 sequence (DNA): TGTGCCAGCAGTTACACACAGAAGACAGAGCGTTCTGAAGCTTTCTTT. V usage is TRBV6-5 and J usage is TRBJ1-1; the D gene is possibly TRBD1 (5 bases). Germline V gene sequence: CDR1 MNHEY, CDR2 SVGAGI. This CDR3 comprises 16 residues. The ends were cut back, 2 bases at V and 6 bases at J, with 19 bases in the middle.

This sequence joins TRBV29-1 and TRBJ1-1, with 7 bases lining up with TRBD1. This CDR3 is built from 13 residues. Looked up from germline, CDR1 is SQVTM and CDR2 is ANQGSEA. Germline trimming cut 4 bases from V and 2 bases from J; bases unmatched to any gene: 4. CDR3 protein: CSVGDSLNTEAFF. CDR3 coding DNA: TGCAGCGTTGGGGACAGCTTAAACACTGAAGCTTTCTTT.

The rearrangement links TRBV2 to TRBJ1-4; 9 positions match TRBD1. J was trimmed by 0 bases and V by 6 bases; bases with no gene match: 2. CDR3 length: 15 amino acids. Germline V gene sequence: CDR1 SNHLY, CDR2 FYNNEI. This CDR3 reads CASRRQGATNEKLFF. In nucleotides, the CDR3 is TGTGCCAGCAGACGACAGGGGGCAACTAATGAAAAACTGTTTTTT.

This clone was observed a single time. The rearrangement joins TRBV5-1 to TRBJ2-7, with a weak D call TRBD2 (7 bases). Germline loops: CDR1 SGHRS, CDR2 YFSETQ. The CDR3 covers 15 residues. Trimming took 0 bases from V and 4 from J, leaving 14 bases between them. CDR3 in amino acids: CASSLEGGGPYEQYF. In nucleotides, the CDR3 is TGCGCCAGCAGCTTGGAAGGCGGGGGCCCGTACGAGCAGTACTTC.

In regard to this clone: The same CDR3 is also encoded by other DNA sequences in this sample. The rearrangement links TRBV28 to TRBJ1-1; the D is unclear. This CDR3 is 12 amino acids long. The germline V gene has CDR1 MDHEN and CDR2 SYDVKM. Trimming pared 5 bases from V and 3 bases from J, leaving 7 bases between. The CDR3 protein is CASSLLYTEAFF. The CDR3 DNA is TGTGCCAGCAGTCTCTTGTACACTGAAGCTTTCTTT.

V usage is TRBV7-9 and J usage is TRBJ1-2, with D tentatively TRBD1 (5 bases). Per the germline V gene, CDR1 is SEHNR and CDR2 is FQNEAQ (reference sequence). This CDR3 has 18 residues. The V and J ends lost 4 bases and 4 bases respectively, with 25 bases between them. The CDR3 bases are TGTGCCAGCAGCTCAACGTCTAACCCGGACAAAAGGACCTATGGCTACACCTTC. Translated: CASSSTSNPDKRTYGYTF. The full variable domain, its missing parts supplied by reference TRBV7-9 and TRBJ1-2, is DTGVSQNPRHKITKRGQNVTFRCDPISEHNRLYWYRQTLGQGPEFLTYFQNEAQLEKSRLLSDRFSAERPKGSFSTLEIQRTEQGDSAMYLCASSSTSNPDKRTYGYTFGSGTRLTVV.

The chain carries TRBV5-6 and TRBJ2-1, with D uncertain. Germline V gives CDR1 SGHDT, CDR2 YYEEEE. V was shortened by 4 bases and J by 5 bases, with 16 bases between the two germline ends. The CDR3 length is 15 residues. The CDR3 loop is CASSPSWLGNNEQFF. As DNA, the CDR3 is TGTGCCAGCAGCCCCAGCTGGCTAGGAAACAATGAGCAGTTCTTC.

This chain uses TRBV5-1 with TRBJ1-1; 8 positions agree with TRBD1. The CDR3 is 16 amino acids. V lost 4 bases, J lost 4 bases, and 12 bases stayed unmatched. Germline assignment: CDR1 SGHRS and CDR2 YFSETQ. For the CDR3, the DNA is TGCGCCAGCAGCGCCGGGACAGGCGCGGCGACCACTGAAGCTTTCTTT. Encoded protein: CASSAGTGAATTEAFF.

The chain combines TRBV29-1 with TRBJ2-3; 7 bases map to TRBD1. This CDR3 is 16 amino acids long. Trimming removed 1 base from V and 0 bases from J; junction bases left unmatched: 7. Germline-derived CDR1 and CDR2 are SQVTM and ANQGSEA. CDR3 in amino acids: CSVEGSRDRSTDTQYF. Written as DNA, the CDR3 is TGCAGCGTTGAAGGATCCCGGGACAGAAGCACAGATACGCAGTATTTT.

This chain connects TRBV28 to TRBJ2-3; D not resolved. This CDR3 spans 17 amino acids. The germline V gene encodes CDR1 MDHEN and CDR2 SYDVKM. Trimming took 5 bases from V and 5 from J, leaving 23 bases between them. CDR3 DNA: TGTGCCAGCAGTCCCTCCTTTTCCGTGGAGTTGGGAGATACGCAGTATTTT. Amino acids: CASSPSFSVELGDTQYF.

The chain combines TRBV19 with TRBJ1-3, with 7 bases matching TRBD1. Germline-derived CDR1 and CDR2 are LNHDA and SQIVND (reference sequence). This CDR3 has 16 amino acids. Unmatched junction bases numbered 8, after V lost 6 bases and J lost 0 bases. Written as DNA, the CDR3 is TGTGCCAGTAGCCGGGACAGTCTACTCTCTGGAAACACCATATATTTT. Translation gives CASSRDSLLSGNTIYF.

The rearrangement links TRBV7-7 to TRBJ1-4; a possible D gene is TRBD1 (5 bases). Trimming removed 5 bases at V and 5 bases at J, with 9 bases between. The CDR3 spans 13 residues. Looked up from germline, CDR1 is SSHAT and CDR2 is FNYEAQ (reference sequence). In DNA, the CDR3 is TGTGCCAGCAGCCTTGACAGAAATGAAAAACTGTTTTTT. Translation gives CASSLDRNEKLFF.

The CDR3 bases are TGTGCCAGCTCACCCGACAGGACAGGGGGCAATGGCTACACCTTC. Translating it yields CASSPDRTGGNGYTF. The gene calls are TRBV18 and TRBJ1-2, with 11 bases lining up with TRBD1. Germline lookup yields CDR1 KGHSH and CDR2 LQKENI. The V and J ends lost 3 bases and 6 bases, in that order; junction bases with no gene match: 6. The CDR3 spans 15 residues. Based on the CDR3 plus reference TRBV18 and TRBJ1-2, the full variable domain is NAGVMQNPRHLVRRRGQEARLRCSPMKGHSHVYWYRQLPEEGLKFMVYLQKENIIDESGMPKERFSAEFPKEGPSILRIQQVVRGDSAAYFCASSPDRTGGNGYTFGSGTRLTVV.

V gene TRBV2 combines with J gene TRBJ2-1; D possibly corresponds to TRBD2 (6 bases). The ends were cut back, 6 bases at V and 0 bases at J, with 9 bases in the middle. This CDR3 region has 14 residues. Looked up from germline, CDR1 is SNHLY and CDR2 is FYNNEI. The CDR3: CASSGTSSYNEQFF. As DNA, the CDR3 is TGTGCCAGCAGCGGGACTTCCTCCTACAATGAGCAGTTCTTC. The full variable domain, rest sourced from reference TRBV2 and TRBJ2-1, is EPEVTQTPSHQVTQMGQEVILRCVPISNHLYFYWYRQILGQKVEFLVSFYNNEISEKSEIFDDQFSVERPDGSNFTLKIRSTKLEDSAMYFCASSGTSSYNEQFFGPGTRLTVL.